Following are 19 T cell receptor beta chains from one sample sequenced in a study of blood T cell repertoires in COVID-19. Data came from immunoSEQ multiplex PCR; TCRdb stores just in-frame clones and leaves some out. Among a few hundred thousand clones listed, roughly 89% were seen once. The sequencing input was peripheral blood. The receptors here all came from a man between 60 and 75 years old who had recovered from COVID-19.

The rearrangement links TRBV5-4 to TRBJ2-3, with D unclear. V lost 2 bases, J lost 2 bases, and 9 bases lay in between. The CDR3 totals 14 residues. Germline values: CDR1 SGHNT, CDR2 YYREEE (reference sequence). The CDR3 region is CASSFPEVTDTQYF. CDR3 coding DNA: TGTGCCAGCAGCTTCCCAGAGGTCACAGATACGCAGTATTTT. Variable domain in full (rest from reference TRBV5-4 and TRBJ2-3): ETGVTQSPTHLIKTRGQQVTLRCSSQSGHNTVSWYQQALGQGPQFIFQYYREEENGRGNFPPRFSGLQFPNYSSELNVNALELDDSALYLCASSFPEVTDTQYFGPGTRLTVL.

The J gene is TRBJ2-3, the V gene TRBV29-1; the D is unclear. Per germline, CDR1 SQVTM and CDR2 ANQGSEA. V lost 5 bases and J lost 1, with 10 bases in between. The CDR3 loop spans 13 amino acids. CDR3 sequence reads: CSVRVDRTDTQYF. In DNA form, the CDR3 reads TGCAGCGTTCGGGTCGACCGCACAGATACGCAGTATTTT.

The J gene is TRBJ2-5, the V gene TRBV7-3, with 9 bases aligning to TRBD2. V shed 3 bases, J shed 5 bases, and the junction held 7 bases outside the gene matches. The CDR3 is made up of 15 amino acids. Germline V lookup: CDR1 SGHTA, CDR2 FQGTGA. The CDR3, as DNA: TGTGCCAGCAGCTTTTATAGCGGGAGTGGGGAGACCCAGTACTTC. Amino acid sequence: CASSFYSGSGETQYF.

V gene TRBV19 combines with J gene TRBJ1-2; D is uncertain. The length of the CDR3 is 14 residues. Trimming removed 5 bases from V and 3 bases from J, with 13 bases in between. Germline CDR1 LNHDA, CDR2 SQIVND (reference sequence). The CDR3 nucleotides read TGTGCCAGTAGTCTTCAACCGGGATACTATGGCTACACCTTC. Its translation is CASSLQPGYYGYTF.

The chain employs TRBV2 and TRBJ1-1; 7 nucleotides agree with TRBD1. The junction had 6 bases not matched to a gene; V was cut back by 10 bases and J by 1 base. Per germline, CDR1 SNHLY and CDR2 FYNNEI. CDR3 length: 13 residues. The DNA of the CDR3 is TGTGCCATGCAACAGGGGACGAACACTGAAGCTTTCTTT. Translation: CAMQQGTNTEAFF.

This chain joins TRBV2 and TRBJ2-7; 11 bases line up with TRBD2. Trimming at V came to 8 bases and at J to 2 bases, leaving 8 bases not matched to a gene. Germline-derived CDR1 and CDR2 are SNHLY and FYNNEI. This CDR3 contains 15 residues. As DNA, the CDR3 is TGTGCCAGCCGGACTAGCGGGCCTCTTACCTACGAGCAGTACTTC. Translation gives CASRTSGPLTYEQYF.

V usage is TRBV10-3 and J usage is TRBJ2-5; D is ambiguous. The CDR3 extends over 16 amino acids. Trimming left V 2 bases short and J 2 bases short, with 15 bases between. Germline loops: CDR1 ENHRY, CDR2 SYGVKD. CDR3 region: CAISEGFNGIQETQYF. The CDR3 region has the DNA TGTGCCATCAGTGAGGGCTTTAATGGTATACAAGAGACCCAGTACTTC.

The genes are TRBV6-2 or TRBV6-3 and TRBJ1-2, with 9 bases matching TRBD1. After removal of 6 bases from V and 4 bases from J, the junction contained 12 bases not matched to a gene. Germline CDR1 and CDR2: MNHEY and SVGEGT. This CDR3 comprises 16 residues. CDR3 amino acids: CASSVLQGAMSYGYTF. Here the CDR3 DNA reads TGTGCCAGCAGCGTCCTACAGGGGGCGATGAGCTATGGCTACACCTTC.

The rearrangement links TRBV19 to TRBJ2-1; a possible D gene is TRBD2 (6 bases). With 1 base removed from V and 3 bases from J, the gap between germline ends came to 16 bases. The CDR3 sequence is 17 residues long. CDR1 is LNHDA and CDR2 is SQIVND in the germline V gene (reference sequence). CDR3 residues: CASSIGEAGRRYNEQFF. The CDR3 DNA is TGTGCCAGTAGTATAGGAGAGGCGGGGCGCCGCTACAATGAGCAGTTCTTC.

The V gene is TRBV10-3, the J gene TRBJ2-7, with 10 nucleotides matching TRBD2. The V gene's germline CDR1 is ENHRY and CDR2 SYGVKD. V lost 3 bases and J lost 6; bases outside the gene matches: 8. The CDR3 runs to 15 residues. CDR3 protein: CAISERLAGVGEQYF. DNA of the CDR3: TGTGCCATCAGTGAAAGGCTAGCGGGAGTCGGCGAGCAGTACTTC.

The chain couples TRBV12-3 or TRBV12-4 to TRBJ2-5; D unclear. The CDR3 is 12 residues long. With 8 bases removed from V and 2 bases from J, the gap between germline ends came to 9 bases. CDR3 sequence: CASAQMQETQYF. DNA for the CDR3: TGTGCCAGCGCCCAGATGCAAGAGACCCAGTACTTC.

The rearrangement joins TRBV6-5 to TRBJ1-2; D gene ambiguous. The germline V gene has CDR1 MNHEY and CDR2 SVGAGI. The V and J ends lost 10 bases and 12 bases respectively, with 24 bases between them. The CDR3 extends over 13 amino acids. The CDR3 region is CATSRAESLRDTF. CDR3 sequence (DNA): TGTGCCACCTCGAGGGCGGAAAGCCTCCGCGACACCTTC.

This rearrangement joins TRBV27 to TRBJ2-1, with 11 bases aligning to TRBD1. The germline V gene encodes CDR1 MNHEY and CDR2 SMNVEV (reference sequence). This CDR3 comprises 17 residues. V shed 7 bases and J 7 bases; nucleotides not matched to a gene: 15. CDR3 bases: TGTGCCAGCACATCCGCTCTCGGGACAGGGGGAAGTAATGAGCAGTTCTTC. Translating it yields CASTSALGTGGSNEQFF.

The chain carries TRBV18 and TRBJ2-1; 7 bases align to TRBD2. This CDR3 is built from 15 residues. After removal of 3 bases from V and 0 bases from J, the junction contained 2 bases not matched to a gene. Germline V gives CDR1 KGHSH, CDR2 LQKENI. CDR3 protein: CASSPGGSSYNEQFF. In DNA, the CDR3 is TGTGCCAGCTCACCCGGCGGGAGCTCCTACAATGAGCAGTTCTTC. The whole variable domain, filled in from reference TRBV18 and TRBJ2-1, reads NAGVMQNPRHLVRRRGQEARLRCSPMKGHSHVYWYRQLPEEGLKFMVYLQKENIIDESGMPKERFSAEFPKEGPSILRIQQVVRGDSAAYFCASSPGGSSYNEQFFGPGTRLTVL.

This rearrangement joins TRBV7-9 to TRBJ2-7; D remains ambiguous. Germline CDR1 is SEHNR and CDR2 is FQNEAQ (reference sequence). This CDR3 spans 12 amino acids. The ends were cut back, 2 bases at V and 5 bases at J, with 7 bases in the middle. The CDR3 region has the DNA TGTGCCAGCAGCTTAATCAGTCACGAGCAGTACTTC. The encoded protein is CASSLISHEQYF.

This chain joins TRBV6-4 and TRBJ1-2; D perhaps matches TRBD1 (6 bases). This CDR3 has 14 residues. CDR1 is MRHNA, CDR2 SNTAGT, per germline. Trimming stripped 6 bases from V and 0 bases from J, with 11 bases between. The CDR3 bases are TGTGCCAGCAGGGAGACAGGAGCTAACTATGGCTACACCTTC. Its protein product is CASRETGANYGYTF.

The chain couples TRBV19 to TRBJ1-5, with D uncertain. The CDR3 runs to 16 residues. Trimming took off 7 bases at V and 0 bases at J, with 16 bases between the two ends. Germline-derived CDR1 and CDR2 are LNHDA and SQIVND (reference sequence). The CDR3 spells CASTPRAQYSNQPQHF. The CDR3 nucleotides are TGTGCCAGTACCCCGAGGGCACAGTATAGCAATCAGCCCCAGCATTTT.

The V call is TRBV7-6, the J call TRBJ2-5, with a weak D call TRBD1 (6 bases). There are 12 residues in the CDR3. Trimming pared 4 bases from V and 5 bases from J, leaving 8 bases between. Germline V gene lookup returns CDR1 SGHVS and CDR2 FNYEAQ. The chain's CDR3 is CASSSGVETQYF. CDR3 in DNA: TGTGCCAGCAGCTCAGGGGTCGAGACCCAGTACTTC.

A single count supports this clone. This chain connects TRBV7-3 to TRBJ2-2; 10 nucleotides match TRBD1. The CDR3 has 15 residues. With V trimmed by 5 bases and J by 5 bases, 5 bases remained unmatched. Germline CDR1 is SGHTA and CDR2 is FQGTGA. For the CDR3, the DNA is TGTGCCAGCAGCCAGACAGGGGGCTGGACCGGGGAGCTGTTTTTT. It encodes CASSQTGGWTGELFF. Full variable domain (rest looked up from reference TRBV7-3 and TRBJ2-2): GAGVSQTPSNKVTEKGKYVELRCDPISGHTALYWYRQSLGQGPEFLIYFQGTGAADDSGLPNDRFFAVRPEGSVSTLKIQRTERGDSAVYLCASSQTGGWTGELFFGEGSRLTVL.